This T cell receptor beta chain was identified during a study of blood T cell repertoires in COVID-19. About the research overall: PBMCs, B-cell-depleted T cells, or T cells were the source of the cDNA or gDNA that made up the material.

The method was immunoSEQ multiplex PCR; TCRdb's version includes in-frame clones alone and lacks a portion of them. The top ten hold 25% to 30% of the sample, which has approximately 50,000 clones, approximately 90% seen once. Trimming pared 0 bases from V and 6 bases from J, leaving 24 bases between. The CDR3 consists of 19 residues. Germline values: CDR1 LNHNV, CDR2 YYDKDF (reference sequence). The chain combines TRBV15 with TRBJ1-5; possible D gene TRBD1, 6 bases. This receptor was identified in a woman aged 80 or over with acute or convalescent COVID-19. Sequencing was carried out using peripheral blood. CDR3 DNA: TGTGCCACCAGCAGAGATTTACGGGGCAGGGGTGCGGGTAGTCAGCCCCAGCATTTT. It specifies CATSRDLRGRGAGSQPQHF.